One T cell receptor beta chain is described in this entry. The antigen is undetermined. This sample stems from a study of T cells in Graves' hyperthyroidism and ophthalmopathy. Study conclusions and caveats: Peripheral blood also featured most of the thyroid clonotypes expanded above 0.001.

Amplified TCR beta CDR3 regions derived from RNA transcripts. First-round RT-PCR targeting the TCR CDR3 was performed with the HTBI primer set. TCRdb re-called the multiplex PCR reads with MiXCR, one entry per CDR3 protein. The data contain approximately 690,000 distinct CDR3 sequences, about 14% of them singletons. Per germline, CDR1 DFQATT and CDR2 SNEGSKA (reference sequence). CDR3 size: 14 residues. The V and J ends lost 4 bases and 3 bases, in that order; junction bases with no gene match: 5. Uncontrolled infection, other autoimmune disease, pregnancy or lactation excluded patients. Clinicians diagnosed patients from clinical symptoms, serum thyroxine and TRAb, thyroid ultrasound and orbital computed tomography.

The clonotype originates from a woman in her 50s with Graves' ophthalmopathy. The sample consisted of blood. V is TRBV20-1 and J is TRBJ2-2, with 7 bases that match TRBD2. The DNA for the CDR3 is TGCAGTGCTAAAGAGGGAGGGTACACCGGGGAGCTGTTTTTT. This gives the protein CSAKEGGYTGELFF.